This note documents a single TCR beta chain sequence. This entry is derived from a study of blood T cell repertoires in COVID-19. Background on the study: T cells, B-cell-depleted T cells, or PBMCs provided the cDNA or gDNA that served as material.

CDR1 and CDR2 (germline): SQVTM, ANQGSEA. The CDR3 has 14 residues. Trimming took 8 bases from V and 0 from J; bases not matched to a gene: 5. Some clones are missing from TCRdb's copy, which holds only in-frame ones; the method was immunoSEQ multiplex PCR. The table has about 170,000 clones, about 80% seen once. This clonotype originated in a human donor with acute or convalescent COVID-19. The donor label of this sample is uncertain. Sequences were obtained from peripheral blood. The chain joins TRBV29-1 to TRBJ2-2, with 8 positions matching TRBD2. CDR3 DNA sequence: TGCAGCCCTCGGGGGGGGCCGAACACCGGGGAGCTGTTTTTT. This translates into CSPRGGPNTGELFF.